The following is a T cell receptor beta chain sequence with its context. Its specific antigen is unknown. Base qualities are not at hand, and no much larger clone is one base apart. This entry comes from a study of cytomegalovirus exposure and HLA in healthy donors (dated by TCRdb to the late 2010s). With regard to the full study: In an earlier analysis of 587 of the donors, 276 Gb of sequence data and just under 120 million unique TCR beta sequences from about 190 million T cells were reported. On average, roughly 250,000 unique TCR beta nucleotide sequences were sequenced per donor among several hundred genotyped donors of the cohort, with roughly a sixth of those sequences being non-productive. An early release that covered roughly 600 HLA-typed donors contained about 300 gigabases of sequencing data and some 87 million unique TCR sequences. Typing coverage varied by locus: 629-630 donors for A, B, C, DRB1 and DQB1; about 520 for DQA1; about 570 for DPA1; around 490 for DPB1. To decide whether each TCR beta V gene segment behaved as functional or pseudogenic, an earlier analysis of some 540 of the donors relied on high-throughput TCR beta sequencing. Alongside the repertoire data, information on donor age, sex, ethnicity and CMV serostatus was compiled. Five DR-DQ haplotypes were handled as single units for association and clustering, since linkage in the cohort was strong. A later analysis re-examined previously published TCR beta repertoires from 500 to 700 donors and added high-resolution HLA genotyping to investigate patterns of TCR occurrence. All discovery cohort repertoires had been generated on a single sequencing platform. The study was designed to test whether signatures of past pathogen exposure could be identified by cataloging public T cell receptors. The genetic ancestry cluster associated with self-reported Caucasian donors included about 81% of the 398 genotyped donors. HLA typing covered class I and class II loci at four-digit resolution. Along with the roughly 670-subject first cohort, a separate validation cohort of some 130 different subjects was used. To predict cytomegalovirus infection status, the study combined high-throughput TCR immunosequencing, statistical association of individual TCRs with disease status, and machine learning. Rather than drawing on any new phenotypic data, the later analysis identified candidate immune exposures from TCR beta sequences and the way those sequences occurred across donors. Using immunosequencing, the study profiled T cell repertoires from 550 to 750 subjects and related those repertoires to cytomegalovirus serostatus. In a later genetic analysis, genome-wide SNP genotypes for 398 of the 666 donors were used, and that subset was treated as a discovery cohort.

The library was built by means of the immunoSEQ multiplex PCR assay. For the multiplex PCR, a mixture combining 60 forward primers for TCR Vbeta segments and 13 reverse primers for TCR Jbeta segments was used. Amplification of the CDR3 region of rearranged TCR beta genes was performed with a multiplex PCR assay on genomic DNA. The Illumina HiSeq System was used to sequence the amplified TCR beta libraries as 87-base-pair reads. The authors' analysis ran thus. In a later analysis, some 80 million unique TCR beta chains were counted across the approximately 640 repertoires, and approximately 9.9 million of these chains were shared by at least two donors. Raw reads were error-corrected and collapsed into unique sequences by a nearest-neighbor algorithm in which closely related sequences were merged to remove PCR and sequencing errors. Alignment of CDR3 sequences to IMGT reference sequences was used to assign V, D and J gene segments. For a sequence to be retained, a match of at least six nucleotides was required to both a V gene segment and a J gene segment. Rearrangements were classified as productive when the CDR3 lacked stop codons and remained in frame with V and J, and all other rearrangements were classified as non-productive. CDR3 was defined by IMGT convention, running from the second conserved V-encoded cysteine to the conserved J-encoded phenylalanine. The earlier analysis of about 620 of the donors excluded sequences that lacked an unambiguous match to a single V gene segment. An earlier analysis of a few hundred of the donors classified V segments as functional when productive rearrangements were above 56.7% and as segregating when the standard deviation between donors was above 5%. A statistical classification framework was developed to diagnose cytomegalovirus status using the catalog of TCR beta chain sequences. In a later analysis, TCR nucleotide sequences were compared against IMGT/GENE-DB human TR gene sequences so that V and J genes could be assigned. Using the TCRdist pipeline, a later analysis assigned CDR3 sequences along with most-parsimonious VDJ recombination scenarios. A later analysis defined each TCR beta chain by its CDR3 amino acid sequence plus V-gene family, and excluded reads lacking a unique V-gene family. To address suspected cross-contamination and a sequencing artifact, a later analysis removed several hundred highly shared, low-generation-probability nucleotide sequences. A later analysis calculated a clonal expansion index for each public chain from normalized within-repertoire ranks of inferred template counts. In a later analysis, generation probabilities were computed using a VDJ recombination model fitted to out-of-frame rearrangements, and the results were checked against IGoR. A later analysis scored TCR-TCR, TCR-HLA and TCR-CMV co-occurrence with hypergeometric tests, applying a repertoire-size bias correction to TCR pairs. False discovery rates were estimated in a later analysis by permuting HLA or CMV assignments 20 times. A later analysis grouped co-occurring TCRs with DBSCAN, adding TCRdist sequence similarity when clustering within HLA-allele-positive subsets. Repertoires with fewer than 30,000 or more than 120,000 public chains, plus five repertoires with anomalous nucleotide sharing, were excluded from co-occurrence clustering. Held by TCRdb, this immuneACCESS table contains in-frame sequences only and omits some clones. Under half of the omission traces to an unresolved V gene where checked; the cause of the rest is unknown. V and J calls and clone size come straight from that table; D and trimming were deduced from the DNA. A total of roughly 180,000 clones appear in this sample, roughly 80% of them only once. Together, the top ten hold around 14% of the sample.

On the study overall, not on this receptor specifically: In a later analysis, 16,951 TCR beta sequences were associated with specific HLA alleles at a false discovery rate of 0.05. CMV serostatus was the only immune exposure information available for the cohort. The earlier analysis of 587 of the donors excluded about 16 rarely observed V segments, including chromosome 9 orphons, because counts were too low. Some IMGT-functional V segments, including TRBV6-2 and TRBV6-3, could not be told apart with the 87-base-pair reads, so those segments were excluded. Sequencing depth was assumed to be roughly uniform across donors in the presence/absence analyses, though that assumption may not hold. In vitro tests confirmed that a few of the cytomegalovirus-associated TCR beta chains recognize cytomegalovirus antigens. Compared with the roughly 700-donor mean, donors in an Asian-associated ancestry cluster had fewer N-insertions in productive TCRs, according to a later genetic analysis. A later analysis found that TCR association rates varied across HLA loci, with DRB1 alleles showing the most associated TCRs and HLA-C alleles the fewest. Across donors, most TCR sequences were observed very rarely, whereas some public TCRs were present in many individuals. According to a later analysis, parvovirus B19, influenza, CMV and Epstein-Barr virus appeared linked to several top co-occurrence clusters. A total of roughly 160 TCR beta chains were listed by the study as associated with cytomegalovirus. In an earlier analysis of 500 to 650 of the donors, most TCR beta V segments appeared in productive rearrangements about 87% or about 30% of the time, broadly matching IMGT annotations. A further reported finding was that TCR beta sequences accurately predicted the HLA-A and HLA-B alleles for most subjects in the first cohort. A later analysis found that most CMV-associated TCR beta chains appeared HLA-restricted, with HLA associations seemingly driven largely by CMV exposure. Assigning TCR associations to individual alleles was difficult when HLA alleles, especially DR and DQ, strongly co-occurred. The cohort was sequenced for TCR beta chains only, and without alpha or paired-chain data the features that could be detected were limited. A later analysis found that HLA-associated TCR beta chains were more clonally expanded and had lower generation probabilities than equally common non-associated chains. An association between a missense DCLRE1C variant and V-gene and J-gene trimming of TCR beta chains was found in a later genetic analysis and replicated in an independent cohort. The sequencing pipeline was judged likely to have produced a cluster of highly shared sequence variants as a technical artifact. Because HLA typing was missing for some donors at each locus, association tests included only the typed subset. In both the original and validation cohorts, the classifier was reported to diagnose cytomegalovirus status with high specificity and sensitivity. According to the authors, the approach could potentially be generalized to other disease states and immunological phenotypes. Correlated functional status among segregating V segments might reflect linkage disequilibrium, but an unknown experimental factor could not be ruled out.

In total, over 600 healthy bone marrow donors made up the cohort. All cohort members were sampled while nominally healthy, although unrecorded immune exposures were likely present. The donor tested CMV seropositive, placing the donor among the 289 seropositive members of the cohort. Each donor provided a peripheral blood sample, and peripheral blood mononuclear cells were used for TCR beta sequencing. The Qiagen DNeasy Blood Extraction Kit was used to extract genomic DNA from the blood cell samples. From a lookup of the germline V gene, CDR1 and CDR2 are SGDLS and YYNGEE. The CDR3 runs 16 amino acids, cysteine and phenylalanine included. Only CDR3 DNA is held: 48 bases, read in frame from base 1. V and J lose 4 bases and 0 bases, and a span of 14 bases separates them.

What was sequenced was PBMCs. The chain was built from TRBV9 and TRBJ2-1; the D gene remains uncertain. This clonotype originated in a woman between 45 and 60 years old in good health and CMV-seropositive. At the DNA level, the sequence is TGTGCCAGCAGCATATCACAGCTGAGCTCCTACAATGAGCAGTTCTTC. It is translated as CASSISQLSSYNEQFF.